What follows are 9 T cell receptor beta chains derived from one specimen sequenced in a study of blood T cell repertoires in COVID-19. Profiled with immunoSEQ multiplex PCR; TCRdb holds only in-frame clones, not every one. Here the sample spans about 210,000 clones, under 90% being singletons. The material sequenced was peripheral blood. These receptors were collected from a woman older than 75 with COVID-19, enrolled during active disease.

This chain joins TRBV4-3 and TRBJ1-1; D ambiguous. Germline CDR1 LGHNA, CDR2 YSLEER. V was cut by 8 bases and J by 0 bases, with 10 bases left in between. The CDR3 extends over 13 amino acids. CDR3 loop: CASGEVMNTEAFF. DNA for the CDR3: TGCGCCAGCGGGGAGGTAATGAACACTGAAGCTTTCTTT.

The J gene is TRBJ1-2, the V gene TRBV7-2; 12 bases align to TRBD1. V lost 4 bases, J lost 7 bases, and 10 bases stayed unmatched. The germline gives CDR1 SGHTA, CDR2 FQGNSA. This CDR3 comprises 16 residues. CDR3 amino acids: CASSSDFPGQGAGYTF. The CDR3 bases are TGTGCCAGCAGCTCTGACTTTCCGGGACAGGGGGCTGGCTACACCTTC.

This clone was observed a few times. The chain recombines TRBV3-1 (or the pseudogene TRBV3-2) with TRBJ2-1; 12 nucleotides align to TRBD2. The V and J ends lost 2 bases and 4 bases, in that order; junction bases with no gene match: 0. CDR1 is LGHDT and CDR2 is YNNKEL in the germline V gene (reference sequence). The CDR3 covers 15 residues. The DNA of the CDR3 is TGTGCCAGCAGCCAAACTAGCGGGGGGTACAATGAGCAGTTCTTC. Translated: CASSQTSGGYNEQFF.

The chain carries TRBV2 and TRBJ2-2, with unresolved D. Per germline, CDR1 SNHLY and CDR2 FYNNEI. The germline V and J ends were trimmed by 6 bases and 4 bases, with 9 bases remaining between them. This CDR3 comprises 13 residues. The CDR3: CASRESATGELFF. The CDR3 DNA sequence: TGTGCCAGCAGGGAGTCAGCCACCGGGGAGCTGTTTTTT.

J is TRBJ1-4 and V is TRBV7-9; D is ambiguous. The CDR3 sequence is 14 residues long. Germline V gene data show CDR1 as SEHNR and CDR2 as FQNEAQ (reference sequence). V was pared by 1 base and J by 3 bases, with 6 bases between. The CDR3: CASSLGQANEKLFF. CDR3 nucleotides: TGTGCCAGCAGCTTAGGGCAGGCTAATGAAAAACTGTTTTTT.

The chain has TRBV30 and TRBJ2-7; TRBD2 is a possible D gene (6 bases). The V end was cut by 4 bases, the J end by 3 bases, with 10 bases between. Germline lookup yields CDR1 GTSNPN and CDR2 SVGIG (reference sequence). CDR3 length equals 12 residues. The chain's CDR3 is CAWTGGNYEQYF. DNA for the CDR3: TGTGCCTGGACTGGAGGGAACTACGAGCAGTACTTC. Full variable domain (remainder filled in from reference TRBV30 and TRBJ2-7): SQTIHQWPATLVQPVGSPLSLECTVEGTSNPNLYWYRQAAGRGLQLLFYSVGIGQISSEVPQNLSASRPQDRQFILSSKKLLLSDSGFYLCAWTGGNYEQYFGPGTRLTVT.

This chain connects TRBV19 to TRBJ1-4; D not resolved. The CDR3 has 13 amino acids. Germline CDR1 and CDR2: LNHDA and SQIVND (reference sequence). The V end was cut by 4 bases, the J end by 8 bases, with 11 bases between. The CDR3 DNA reads as TGTGCCAGTAGTAATGGAGGAAACGAAAAACTGTTTTTT. It encodes CASSNGGNEKLFF.

This rearrangement joins TRBV5-1 to TRBJ1-4; D gene unclear. V shed 0 bases and J shed 2 bases, with 8 bases lying between them. CDR1 and CDR2 from the germline V gene are SGHRS and YFSETQ. The CDR3 totals 15 residues. The CDR3 DNA follows: TGCGCCAGCAGCTTGGGGTCGAGCACTAATGAAAAACTGTTTTTT. Translation gives CASSLGSSTNEKLFF.

The chain employs TRBV3-1 (or the pseudogene TRBV3-2) and TRBJ1-1; D is ambiguous. CDR1 LGHDT and CDR2 YNNKEL come from the germline V gene (reference sequence). The CDR3 runs to 16 residues. V dropped 3 bases and J dropped 5 bases, with 19 bases sitting between them. The CDR3 coding sequence is TGTGCCAGCAGCCATAACTCCCATCACGGTTGGACTGAAGCTTTCTTT. Encoded protein: CASSHNSHHGWTEAFF.